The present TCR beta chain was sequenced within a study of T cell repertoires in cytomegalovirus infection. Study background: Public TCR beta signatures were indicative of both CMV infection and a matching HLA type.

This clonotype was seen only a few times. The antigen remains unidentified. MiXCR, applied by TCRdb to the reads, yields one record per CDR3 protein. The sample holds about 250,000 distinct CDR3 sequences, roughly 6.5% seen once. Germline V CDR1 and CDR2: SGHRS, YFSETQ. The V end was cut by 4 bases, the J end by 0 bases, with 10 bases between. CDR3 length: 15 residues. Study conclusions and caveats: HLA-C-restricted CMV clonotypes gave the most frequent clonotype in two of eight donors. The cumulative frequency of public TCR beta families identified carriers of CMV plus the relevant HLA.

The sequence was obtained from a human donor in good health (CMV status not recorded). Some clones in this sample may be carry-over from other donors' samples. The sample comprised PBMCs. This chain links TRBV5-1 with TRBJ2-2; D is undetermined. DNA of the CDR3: TGCGCCAGCAGCCGGCAGATGGCGAACACCGGGGAGCTGTTTTTT. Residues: CASSRQMANTGELFF. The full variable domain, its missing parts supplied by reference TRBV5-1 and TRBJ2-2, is KAGVTQTPRYLIKTRGQQVTLSCSPISGHRSVSWYQQTPGQGLQFLFEYFSETQRNKGNFPGRFSGRQFSNSRSEMNVSTLELGDSALYLCASSRQMANTGELFFGEGSRLTVL.